These 5 T cell receptor beta chains share one sample of origin, sequenced in a study of T cells in Graves' hyperthyroidism and ophthalmopathy. Amplification of TCR beta CDR3 regions was performed using RNA transcripts as template. The HTBI primer set drove a first-round RT-PCR of the TCR CDR3. Each CDR3 protein gets one entry after TCRdb re-called the multiplex PCR reads with MiXCR. The data contain a few hundred thousand distinct CDR3 sequences, over 15% of them seen just once; the ten biggest clones take up about 51%. Sample: blood. The receptors were gathered from a woman aged 55-75 years with Graves' ophthalmopathy.

This clonotype was detected only a few times. The chain links TRBV28 to TRBJ1-2; D is ambiguous. The V gene's germline CDR1 is MDHEN and CDR2 SYDVKM. V was cut by 7 bases and J by 8 bases, with 14 bases left in between. The CDR3 sequence is 12 residues long. The CDR3 nucleotides read TGTGCCAGCAACGAGGGTGGGGTGGGCTACACCTTC. It specifies CASNEGGVGYTF.

This clonotype was found many times. This chain links TRBV11-2 with TRBJ1-6; D perhaps matches TRBD1 (5 bases). The V end was cut by 5 bases, the J end by 5 bases, with 16 bases between. The germline gives CDR1 SGHAT, CDR2 FQNNGV. This CDR3 spans 16 amino acids. The CDR3 DNA sequence: TGTGCCAGCAGCCCGGGACGGAGAACGGATAATTCACCCCTCCACTTT. It codes for CASSPGRRTDNSPLHF.

Details on this clonotype: A much larger clone is a single base away; this may be a read error. This chain joins TRBV28 and TRBJ2-7, with D perhaps given as TRBD1 or TRBD2 (6 bases each). This CDR3 contains 14 residues. Germline values: CDR1 MDHEN, CDR2 SYDVKM. CDR3 bases: TGTGCCAGCAGTATAATAGGGGGGACCTACAAGCAGTACTTC. This gives the protein CASSIIGGTYKQYF.

This clonotype was seen many times. The chain joins TRBV7-2 to TRBJ1-1; D gene unclear. Germline V gene sequence: CDR1 SGHTA, CDR2 FQGNSA. The CDR3 is 13 residues long. V lost 4 bases and J lost 2, with 8 bases in between. In nucleotides, the CDR3 is TGTGCCAGCAGCTACAGTGTAAACACTGAAGCTTTCTTT. Its protein product is CASSYSVNTEAFF.

In this sample, this clonotype turned up a few times. The genes are TRBV5-8 and TRBJ2-7; possibly TRBD2 for D (6 bases). V was cut by 4 bases and J by 7 bases, with 18 bases left in between. The CDR3 has 14 residues. CDR1 is SGHTS and CDR2 is YDEGEE in the germline V gene. CDR3 coding DNA: TGTGCCAGCAGCACATTGCCACCAGGGAGGGAGCAGTACTTC. Amino acids: CASSTLPPGREQYF.